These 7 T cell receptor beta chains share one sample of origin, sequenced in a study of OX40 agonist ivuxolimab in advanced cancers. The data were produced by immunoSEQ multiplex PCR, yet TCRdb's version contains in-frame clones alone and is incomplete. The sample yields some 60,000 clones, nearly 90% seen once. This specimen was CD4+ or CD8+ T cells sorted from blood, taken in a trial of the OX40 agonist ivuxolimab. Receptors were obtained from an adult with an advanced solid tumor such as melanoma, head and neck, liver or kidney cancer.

CDR3 in DNA: TGTGCCAGCAGCTTAGACCAGGGTCGGTACAATGAGCAGTTCTTC. Its protein product is CASSLDQGRYNEQFF. The V gene is TRBV11-3, the J gene TRBJ2-1, with D perhaps matching TRBD1 (5 bases). Germline CDR1 reads SGHNT; CDR2 reads YENEEA. The CDR3 runs to 15 residues. Trimming took 0 bases from V and 4 from J, leaving 10 bases between them. Using reference TRBV11-3 and TRBJ2-1 for the parts outside the CDR3, the full variable domain is EAGVVQSPRYKIIEKKQPVAFWCNPISGHNTLYWYLQNLGQGPELLIRYENEEAVDDSQLPKDRFSAERLKGVDSTLKIQPAELGDSAVYLCASSLDQGRYNEQFFGPGTRLTVL.

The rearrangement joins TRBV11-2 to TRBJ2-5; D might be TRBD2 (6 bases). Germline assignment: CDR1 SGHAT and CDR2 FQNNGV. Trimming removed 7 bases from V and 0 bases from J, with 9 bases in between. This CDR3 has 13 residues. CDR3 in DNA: TGTGCCAGCACCTCGGGGGACCAAGAGACCCAGTACTTC. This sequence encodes CASTSGDQETQYF.

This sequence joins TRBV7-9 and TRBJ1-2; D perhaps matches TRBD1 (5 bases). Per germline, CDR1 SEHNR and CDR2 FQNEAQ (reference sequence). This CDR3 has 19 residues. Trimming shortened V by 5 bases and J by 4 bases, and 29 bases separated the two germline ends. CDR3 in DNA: TGTGCCAGCAGCCAACGGATCCGGGACGGAAAAACAATAATCTATGGCTACACCTTC. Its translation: CASSQRIRDGKTIIYGYTF.

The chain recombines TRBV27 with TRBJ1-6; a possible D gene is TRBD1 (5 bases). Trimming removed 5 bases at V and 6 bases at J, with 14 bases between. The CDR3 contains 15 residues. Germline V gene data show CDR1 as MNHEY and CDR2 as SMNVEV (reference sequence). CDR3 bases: TGTGCCAGCAGTCCACTTCCAGGGACTAATTCACCCCTCCACTTT. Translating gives CASSPLPGTNSPLHF.

The CDR3 DNA reads TGTGCCAGCAGCCTAAAGCGACAGGGTGAACAGCCCCAGCATTTT. Residues: CASSLKRQGEQPQHF. V usage is TRBV6-6 and J usage is TRBJ1-5; 7 bases line up with TRBD1. V gave up 6 bases and J gave up 7 bases; unmatched junction bases: 12. The V gene's germline CDR1 is MNHNY and CDR2 SVGAGI (reference sequence). CDR3 size: 15 residues.

DNA of the CDR3: TGTGCCAGCAGAAGGGACAGGGGAGAAGGGAATGAGCAGTTCTTC. Protein product: CASRRDRGEGNEQFF. The genes are TRBV2 and TRBJ2-1; 10 bases align to TRBD1. The germline gives CDR1 SNHLY, CDR2 FYNNEI. The CDR3 extends over 15 amino acids. The J segment lost 7 bases and the V segment lost 6 bases, leaving 9 bases of the junction unmatched.

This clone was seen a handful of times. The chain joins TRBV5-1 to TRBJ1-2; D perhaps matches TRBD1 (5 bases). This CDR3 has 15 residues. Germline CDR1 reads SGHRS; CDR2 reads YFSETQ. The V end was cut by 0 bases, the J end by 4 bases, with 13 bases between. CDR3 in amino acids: CASSLEGGAGYGYTF. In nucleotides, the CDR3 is TGCGCCAGCAGCTTGGAGGGAGGGGCCGGCTATGGCTACACCTTC.